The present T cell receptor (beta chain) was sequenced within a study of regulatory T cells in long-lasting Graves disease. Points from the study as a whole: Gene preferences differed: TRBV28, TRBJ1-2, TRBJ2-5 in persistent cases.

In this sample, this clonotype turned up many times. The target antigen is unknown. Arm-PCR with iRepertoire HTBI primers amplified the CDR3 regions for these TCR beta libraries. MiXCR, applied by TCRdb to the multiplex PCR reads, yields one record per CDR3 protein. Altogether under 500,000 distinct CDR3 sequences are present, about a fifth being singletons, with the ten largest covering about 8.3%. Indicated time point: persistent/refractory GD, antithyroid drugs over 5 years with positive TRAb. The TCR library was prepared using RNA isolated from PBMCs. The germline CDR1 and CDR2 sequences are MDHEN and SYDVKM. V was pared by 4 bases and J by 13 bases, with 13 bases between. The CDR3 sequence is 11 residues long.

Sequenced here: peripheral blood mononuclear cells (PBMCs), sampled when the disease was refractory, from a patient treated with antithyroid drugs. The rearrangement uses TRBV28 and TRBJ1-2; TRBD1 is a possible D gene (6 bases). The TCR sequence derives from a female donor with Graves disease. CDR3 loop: CASSSRGAFTF. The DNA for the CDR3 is TGTGCCAGCAGTTCGCGGGGGGCCTTCACCTTC.